This TCR beta chain was retrieved from a study of blood T cell repertoires in COVID-19. Overall study: The samples span acute and convalescent COVID-19 from the United States, Italy and Spain.

Using immunoSEQ multiplex PCR, the repertoire was profiled, and TCRdb retains in-frame clones only, with some absent. The repertoire has a few hundred thousand clones, 85% to 90% of them found once; the top ten carry around 1.1%. Donors in Cohort 3 who had recovered were those with two negative PCRs, healthcare professional clearance, or resolution of their symptoms. Of note for this clone: The identical CDR3 is also encoded by other nucleotide sequences in the sample.

The receptor comes from a man aged 25 to 40 who had recovered from COVID-19. Material: PBMCs or T cells enriched from blood (not recorded which).

The CDR3: CSVAGQGSEKLFF. CDR3 coding DNA: TGCAGCGTTGCGGGACAGGGATCTGAAAAACTGTTTTTT. J is TRBJ1-4 and V is TRBV29-1, with TRBD1 matching 9 bases. After removal of 4 bases from V and 7 bases from J, the junction contained 4 bases not matched to a gene. Per the germline V gene, CDR1 is SQVTM and CDR2 is ANQGSEA. This CDR3 region has 13 residues.